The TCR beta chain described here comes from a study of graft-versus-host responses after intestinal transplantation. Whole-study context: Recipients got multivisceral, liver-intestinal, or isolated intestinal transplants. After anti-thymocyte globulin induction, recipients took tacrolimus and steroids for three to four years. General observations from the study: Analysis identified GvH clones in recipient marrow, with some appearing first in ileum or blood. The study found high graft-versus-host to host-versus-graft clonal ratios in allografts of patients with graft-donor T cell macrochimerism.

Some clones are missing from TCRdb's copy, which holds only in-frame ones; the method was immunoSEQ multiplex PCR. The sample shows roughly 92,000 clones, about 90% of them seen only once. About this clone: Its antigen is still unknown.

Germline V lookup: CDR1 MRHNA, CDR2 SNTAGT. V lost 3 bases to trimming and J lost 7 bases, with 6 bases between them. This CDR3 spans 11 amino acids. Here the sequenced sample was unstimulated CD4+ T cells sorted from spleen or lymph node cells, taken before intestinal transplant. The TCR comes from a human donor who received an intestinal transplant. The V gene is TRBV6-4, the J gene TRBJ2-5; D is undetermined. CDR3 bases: TGTGCCAGCAGTGATCCTAGGACCCAGTACTTC. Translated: CASSDPRTQYF.